This TCR beta chain was captured in a study of blood T cell repertoires in COVID-19. Germline V gene sequence: CDR1 LNHDA, CDR2 SQIVND (reference sequence). V shed 1 base and J 9 bases; nucleotides not matched to a gene: 5. CDR3 size: 14 residues. The protocol was immunoSEQ multiplex PCR, while the TCRdb copy is restricted to in-frame clones and leaves out a portion. The table has 170,000 or so clones, approximately 80% seen once; the top ten hold roughly 2.9%. The receptor was isolated from a woman aged 60 to 75 with acute or convalescent COVID-19. Material for sequencing was peripheral blood. The rearrangement joins TRBV19 to TRBJ1-4; 7 nucleotides align to TRBD1. CDR3 DNA: TGTGCCAGTAGTATAGGACAGGGTGTGAAAAAACTGTTTTTT. Its protein is CASSIGQGVKKLFF.